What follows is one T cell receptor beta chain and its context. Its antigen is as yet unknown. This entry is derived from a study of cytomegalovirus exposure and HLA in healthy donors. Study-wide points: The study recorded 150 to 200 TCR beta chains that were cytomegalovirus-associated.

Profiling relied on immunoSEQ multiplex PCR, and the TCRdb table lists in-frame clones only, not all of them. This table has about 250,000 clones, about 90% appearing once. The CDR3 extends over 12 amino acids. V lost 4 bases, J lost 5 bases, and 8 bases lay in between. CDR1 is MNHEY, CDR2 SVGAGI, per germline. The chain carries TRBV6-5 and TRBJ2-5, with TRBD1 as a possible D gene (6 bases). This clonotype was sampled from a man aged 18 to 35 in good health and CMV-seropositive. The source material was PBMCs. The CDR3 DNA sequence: TGTGCCAGCAGTTTTACAGGGGAGACCCAGTACTTC. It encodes CASSFTGETQYF.